This T cell receptor beta chain was sequenced for a study of T cell repertoires in cytomegalovirus infection. Turning to the study itself: Public TCR beta signatures marked donors with CMV infection and the matching HLA.

One entry per CDR3 protein results from TCRdb running MiXCR on the reads. Of around 570,000 distinct CDR3 sequences detected, just under 40% appear once; the ten largest clones hold 40% to 60%. The germline V and J ends were trimmed by 0 bases and 3 bases, with 8 bases remaining between them. Germline V CDR1 and CDR2: ENHRY, SYGVKD. The CDR3 sequence is 14 residues long. Study-level points and caveats: Ex vivo, HLA-C-restricted CMV-specific TCR beta clonotypes prevailed over the rest of the response.

Comments on this clonotype: What it binds is unknown.

This specimen consisted of cultured PBMCs, obtained from culture after CMV antigen stimulation. This TCR came from a human donor in good health (CMV status not recorded). Some clones in this sample may be carry-over from other donors' samples. The chain carries TRBV10-3 and TRBJ2-5, with unresolved D. The CDR3 spells CAISESSAKETQYF. The CDR3 nucleotides read TGTGCCATCAGTGAGTCGAGCGCCAAAGAGACCCAGTACTTC.